The sequence of this T cell receptor (beta chain) was determined in a study of CD8 T cells in Susac syndrome. Turning to the study itself: When blood was collected, patients with Susac syndrome were therapy-naive, were taking corticosteroids, or were receiving intravenous immunoglobulin alone.

RNA was extracted with the RNeasy kit, and a quantity of about 0.45 to 1 ug was reverse transcribed using random hexamers. TCRdb ran MiXCR on the immunoSEQ multiplex PCR reads and lists one entry per CDR3 protein. This table holds over 70,000 distinct CDR3 sequences, approximately 96% found once. The sample consisted of CD8+ T cells from PBMCs. This sequence originates from a human donor with Susac syndrome.

The CDR3 loop reads CASSQVPSGGLTSTDTQYF. As DNA, the CDR3 is TGTGCCAGCAGCCAAGTTCCCAGCGGGGGGCTCACTAGCACAGATACGCAGTATTTT. The chain is built from TRBV3-1 and TRBJ2-3; 9 bases are a match to TRBD2. V was pared by 1 base and J by 0 bases, with 11 bases of the junction left unmatched. The CDR3 contains 19 residues. Looked up from germline, CDR1 is LGHDT and CDR2 is YNNKEL (reference sequence).